The clone carrying this T cell receptor (beta chain) was recorded a few times. The target antigen is unknown. This sample is drawn from a study of T cell repertoires in cytomegalovirus infection. Study overall: It can be stated that public TCR beta signatures indicated CMV infection as well as a matching HLA type.

This CDR3 region has 12 residues. The germline V gene has CDR1 MDHEN and CDR2 SYDVKM. V lost 5 bases and J lost 6, with 10 bases in between. TCRdb re-called the reads through MiXCR, storing one row per CDR3 protein. The table includes about 160,000 distinct CDR3 sequences, over 15% detected once. Regarding the study as a whole: Clonotype analysis showed dominance of the ex vivo response by HLA-C-restricted CMV-specific TCR beta clonotypes. Identification of carriers of CMV plus the relevant HLA was performed using cumulative public TCR beta family frequency.

Sequencing was performed on CD8+ T cells from PBMCs. V usage is TRBV28 and J usage is TRBJ1-1; a possible D gene is TRBD1 (6 bases). The TCR was taken from a human donor in good health (CMV status not recorded). Some clones in this sample may be carry-over from other donors' samples. The CDR3 DNA reads TGTGCCAGCAGTCTACAGGGCGCTGAAGCTTTCTTT. Protein: CASSLQGAEAFF.